The rows below give T cell receptor beta chains drawn from one sample of a study of CD8 T cells in ankylosing spondylitis. In TCRdb, the 5' RACE reads were re-called with MiXCR into one record per CDR3 protein. This sample has 200,000 to 250,000 distinct CDR3 sequences, with over 9.5% found just once. Sequenced sample: blood, either unsorted or a sorted T cell fraction (not recorded which). The receptor source for this set is a male donor with ankylosing spondylitis or in good health (not recorded which). Both conserved end residues are part of each CDR3. Fields, in order: CDR3 length, clone size, V gene, J gene, D gene, CDR3 protein, CDR3 DNA. D genes are given only for firm matches. Clone size is stated in some rows and not others, as once, few, many or a class when expanded.

len: 13
abundance: many
v_gene: TRBV20-1
j_gene: TRBJ1-1
d_gene: TRBD1
CDR3aa: CSASRQGGTEAFF
CDR3nt: TGCAGTGCTAGCAGACAGGGGGGCACTGAAGCTTTCTTT

len: 16
abundance: many
v_gene: TRBV5-1
j_gene: TRBJ2-3
d_gene: TRBD2
CDR3aa: CASTVAGGPYTDTQYF
CDR3nt: TGCGCCAGCACCGTAGCGGGAGGCCCCTACACAGATACGCAGTATTTT

len: 13
abundance: many
v_gene: TRBV6-1
j_gene: TRBJ2-5
d_gene: -
CDR3aa: CASSESGAETQYF
CDR3nt: TGTGCCAGCAGTGAATCAGGGGCTGAGACCCAGTACTTC

len: 14
abundance: -
v_gene: TRBV20-1
j_gene: TRBJ1-4
d_gene: -
CDR3aa: CSASDGGRNEKLFF
CDR3nt: TGCAGTGCAAGCGACGGGGGCCGGAATGAAAAACTGTTTTTT

len: 12
abundance: many
v_gene: TRBV29-1
j_gene: TRBJ1-1
d_gene: -
CDR3aa: CSVGDVNTEAFF
CDR3nt: TGCAGCGTGGGGGACGTGAACACTGAAGCTTTCTTT

len: 15
abundance: many
v_gene: TRBV20-1
j_gene: TRBJ1-1
d_gene: -
CDR3aa: CSARGGGLRNTEAFF
CDR3nt: TGCAGTGCTAGAGGGGGGGGGCTGAGGAACACTGAAGCTTTCTTT

len: 15
abundance: -
v_gene: TRBV7-9
j_gene: TRBJ2-2
d_gene: -
CDR3aa: CASSPPGITTGELFF
CDR3nt: TGTGCCAGCAGCCCCCCCGGTATAACCACCGGGGAGCTGTTTTTT

len: 16
abundance: many
v_gene: TRBV20-1
j_gene: TRBJ2-1
d_gene: -
CDR3aa: CSALSSGGESYNEQFF
CDR3nt: TGCAGTGCTTTGTCCTCAGGCGGGGAATCCTACAATGAGCAGTTCTTC

len: 13
abundance: -
v_gene: TRBV6-1
j_gene: TRBJ2-7
d_gene: TRBD2
CDR3aa: CASRTSGGNEQYF
CDR3nt: TGTGCCAGTCGGACTAGCGGGGGGAACGAGCAGTACTTC

len: 15
abundance: many
v_gene: TRBV5-1
j_gene: TRBJ1-6
d_gene: TRBD1
CDR3aa: CASSLEQGVNSPLHF
CDR3nt: TGCGCCAGCAGCTTGGAACAGGGGGTAAATTCACCCCTCCACTTT

len: 11
abundance: many
v_gene: TRBV29-1
j_gene: TRBJ1-2
d_gene: TRBD1
CDR3aa: CSTRTGYGYTF
CDR3nt: TGCAGCACTCGGACAGGCTATGGCTACACCTTC

len: 17
abundance: many
v_gene: TRBV9
j_gene: TRBJ2-1
d_gene: TRBD2
CDR3aa: CASSVLAGSGSYNEQFF
CDR3nt: TGTGCCAGCAGCGTACTAGCGGGATCGGGCTCCTACAATGAGCAGTTCTTC

len: 16
abundance: few
v_gene: TRBV9
j_gene: TRBJ2-2
d_gene: -
CDR3aa: CASSVGGLLNTGELFF
CDR3nt: TGTGCCAGCAGCGTAGGAGGACTCTTGAACACCGGGGAGCTGTTTTTT

len: 15
abundance: many
v_gene: TRBV9
j_gene: TRBJ1-2
d_gene: -
CDR3aa: CASSPRTSGFGGYTF
CDR3nt: TGTGCCAGCAGCCCCAGGACATCCGGTTTCGGAGGCTACACCTTC

len: 14
abundance: many
v_gene: TRBV30
j_gene: TRBJ2-5
d_gene: -
CDR3aa: CAWGLSGLQETQYF
CDR3nt: TGTGCCTGGGGTCTGAGCGGCCTGCAAGAGACCCAGTACTTC

len: 14
abundance: many
v_gene: TRBV5-1
j_gene: TRBJ1-1
d_gene: -
CDR3aa: CASSSSDGNTEAFF
CDR3nt: TGCGCCAGCAGCTCCTCGGACGGGAACACTGAAGCTTTCTTT

len: 13
abundance: few
v_gene: TRBV24-1
j_gene: TRBJ2-1
d_gene: -
CDR3aa: CATSDWTFDEQFF
CDR3nt: TGTGCCACCAGTGATTGGACATTTGATGAGCAGTTCTTC

len: 14
abundance: many
v_gene: TRBV5-1
j_gene: TRBJ1-1
d_gene: -
CDR3aa: CASSWAGLNTEAFF
CDR3nt: TGCGCCAGCAGCTGGGCAGGCTTGAACACTGAAGCTTTCTTT